What follows are 3 T cell receptor beta chains derived from one specimen sequenced in a study of glioma-infiltrating T cells after dendritic cell vaccination. Measured with immunoSEQ multiplex PCR; TCRdb has only the in-frame clones, and not every one. Of 100,000 or so clones listed, around 80% are singletons. Time point denoted: after dendritic cell vaccination, including at tumor progression/relapse. This specimen was blood, taken after dendritic cell vaccination. Receptors were obtained from a human donor with glioblastoma.

This clone has only one observation. This chain links TRBV7-8 with TRBJ2-5; 8 bases are a match to TRBD2. CDR1 and CDR2 (germline): SGHVS, FQNEAQ. There are 15 residues in the CDR3. The J segment lost 5 bases and the V segment lost 3 bases, leaving 8 bases of the junction unmatched. The CDR3: CASSFRGRTSETQYF. The CDR3 DNA reads as TGTGCCAGCAGCTTCCGCGGTCGGACTAGCGAGACCCAGTACTTC. Drawing the rest from reference TRBV7-8 and TRBJ2-5, the complete variable domain is GAGVSQSPRYKVAKRGQDVALRCDPISGHVSLFWYQQALGQGPEFLTYFQNEAQLDKSGLPSDRFFAERPEGSVSTLKIQRTQQEDSAVYLCASSFRGRTSETQYFGPGTRLLVL.

This clone showed up just once. The chain joins TRBV5-4 to TRBJ2-1; D not resolved. The CDR3 has 11 amino acids. Germline values: CDR1 SGHNT, CDR2 YYREEE (reference sequence). Trimming left V 0 bases short and J 8 bases short, with 3 bases between. CDR3 coding DNA: TGTGCCAGCAGCTTGGTCGATGAGCAGTTCTTC. Protein: CASSLVDEQFF. Full variable domain (missing parts from reference TRBV5-4 and TRBJ2-1): ETGVTQSPTHLIKTRGQQVTLRCSSQSGHNTVSWYQQALGQGPQFIFQYYREEENGRGNFPPRFSGLQFPNYSSELNVNALELDDSALYLCASSLVDEQFFGPGTRLTVL.

This chain uses TRBV10-3 with TRBJ1-5; D unclear. The CDR3 covers 13 residues. Germline CDR1 is ENHRY and CDR2 is SYGVKD. Trimming took off 5 bases at V and 5 bases at J, with 10 bases between the two ends. The chain's CDR3 is CAISPDGDQPQHF. The CDR3 bases are TGTGCCATCAGTCCAGACGGGGATCAGCCCCAGCATTTT.